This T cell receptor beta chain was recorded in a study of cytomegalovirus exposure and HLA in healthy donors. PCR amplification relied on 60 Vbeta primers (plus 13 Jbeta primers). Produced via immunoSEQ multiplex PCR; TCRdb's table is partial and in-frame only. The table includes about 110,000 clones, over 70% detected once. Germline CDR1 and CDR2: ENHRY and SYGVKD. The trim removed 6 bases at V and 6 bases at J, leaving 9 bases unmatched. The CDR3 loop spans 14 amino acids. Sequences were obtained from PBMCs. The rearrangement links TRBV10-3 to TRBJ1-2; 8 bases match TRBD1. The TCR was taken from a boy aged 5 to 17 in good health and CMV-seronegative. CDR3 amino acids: CAIRDRDRSNGYTF. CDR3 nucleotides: TGTGCCATCAGGGACAGGGACAGATCTAATGGCTACACCTTC.